The 23 T cell receptor beta chains presented below share a single source sample, sequenced in a study of blood T cell repertoires in COVID-19 (dated by TCRdb to between 2020 and 2021). Library generation was performed with the immunoSEQ multiplex PCR assay. TCRdb provides this immuneACCESS table in a form limited to in-frame rearrangements. Some clones are lacking; in checked studies, under half of them reflect an unresolved V gene, and why the rest are absent is not known. Here the sample has a few hundred thousand clones; around 81% occur a single time. Roughly 2% of the sample lies in the top ten. Source material: peripheral blood. These receptor sequences come from a man younger than 45 who had recovered from COVID-19.

V and J are TRBV4-1 and TRBJ2-3; 11 bases are a match to TRBD2. J gave up 4 bases and V 2 bases, and 5 bases lay outside the gene matches. Germline V gives CDR1 MGHRA, CDR2 YSYEKL. The CDR3 is 16 residues long. CDR3 sequence (DNA): TGCGCCAGCAGCCAATTAGCGGGGGGGCATCCAGATACGCAGTATTTT. Translating gives CASSQLAGGHPDTQYF.

Notes on this clone: The same CDR3 is also encoded by other DNA sequences in this sample. The V call is TRBV20-1, the J call TRBJ2-5; D gene uncertain. Germline CDR1 reads DFQATT; CDR2 reads SNEGSKA (reference sequence). Trimming removed 6 bases from V and 1 base from J, with 3 bases in between. There are 10 residues in the CDR3. DNA of the CDR3: TGCAGTGCCCGCCAAGAGACCCAGTACTTC. This translates into CSARQETQYF.

The rearrangement links TRBV19 to TRBJ1-1; 9 nucleotides line up with TRBD1. CDR1 LNHDA and CDR2 SQIVND come from the germline V gene (reference sequence). The CDR3 is 14 amino acids. The ends lost 5 bases at V and 3 bases at J; junction bases unmatched: 4. CDR3 in amino acids: CASSFRDRDTEAFF. The CDR3 DNA reads TGTGCCAGTAGTTTCCGGGACAGGGACACTGAAGCTTTCTTT. The entire variable domain, with the rest obtained from reference TRBV19 and TRBJ1-1, is as follows: DGGITQSPKYLFRKEGQNVTLSCEQNLNHDAMYWYRQDPGQGLRLIYYSQIVNDFQKGDIAEGYSVSREKKESFPLTVTSAQKNPTAFYLCASSFRDRDTEAFFGQGTRLTVV.

The gene calls are TRBV19 and TRBJ1-2, with D tentatively TRBD1 (6 bases). CDR3 length: 13 residues. The V and J ends lost 6 bases and 2 bases respectively, with 10 bases between them. Germline V gene sequence: CDR1 LNHDA, CDR2 SQIVND (reference sequence). The CDR3 sequence: CASSQTGNYGYTF. The CDR3 DNA is TGTGCCAGTAGCCAAACAGGGAACTATGGCTACACCTTC.

This chain links TRBV19 with TRBJ1-1, with 7 bases matching TRBD1. The CDR3 covers 11 residues. The germline V gene encodes CDR1 LNHDA and CDR2 SQIVND (reference sequence). J gave up 8 bases and V 5 bases, and 2 bases lay outside the gene matches. In DNA, the CDR3 is TGTGCCAGTAGTCTGGACAGGGAAGCTTTCTTT. It yields the protein CASSLDREAFF.

V and J are TRBV6-5 and TRBJ1-2; a weak D match, TRBD1 (5 bases). Trimming shortened V by 0 bases and J by 4 bases, and 12 bases separated the two germline ends. The V gene's germline CDR1 is MNHEY and CDR2 SVGAGI. The CDR3 runs to 15 residues. The CDR3 DNA reads TGTGCCAGCAGTTACTCGGCAGGGCCGACCTATGGCTACACCTTC. It is translated as CASSYSAGPTYGYTF.

J is TRBJ1-1 and V is TRBV5-4; the match to TRBD1 covers 8 bases. The CDR3 extends over 14 amino acids. From germline, CDR1 is SGHNT and CDR2 YYREEE (reference sequence). V trimming: 4 bases; J trimming: 1 base; junction bases outside the gene matches: 3. The CDR3 protein is CASSPGGGNTEAFF. The CDR3 DNA follows: TGTGCCAGCAGCCCAGGGGGCGGGAACACTGAAGCTTTCTTT.

V usage is TRBV9 and J usage is TRBJ1-4, with TRBD1 as a possible D gene (5 bases). V was clipped by 3 bases and J by 7 bases, with 16 bases between them. This CDR3 is 15 amino acids long. CDR1 SGDLS and CDR2 YYNGEE come from the germline V gene. The DNA for the CDR3 is TGTGCCAGCAGCGCAGCGGGGGGTATGTCTGAAAAACTGTTTTTT. It yields the protein CASSAAGGMSEKLFF.

The gene calls are TRBV12-2 and TRBJ2-7; the table names TRBD1, a call not compared with the DNA. TRBV12-2 is a documented pseudogene. There are 14 residues in the CDR3. The CDR3 here is CASRFGLTAYEQYF. The CDR3 DNA follows: TGTGCAAGTCGCTTTGGGTTAACAGCCTACGAGCAGTACTTC.

This chain joins TRBV19 and TRBJ1-5; D might be TRBD1 (5 bases). The germline CDR1 and CDR2 sequences are LNHDA and SQIVND (reference sequence). The V gene lost 5 bases and the J gene lost 4 bases, with 18 bases spanning the gap. The length of the CDR3 is 16 residues. This chain's CDR3 is CASSPVIKGRNQPQHF. The DNA of the CDR3 is TGTGCCAGTAGTCCAGTAATTAAGGGGCGGAATCAGCCCCAGCATTTT.

The sample holds one count of this clone. The chain recombines TRBV19 with TRBJ1-2; 11 bases align to TRBD1. CDR3 length: 14 residues. Germline V gene lookup returns CDR1 LNHDA and CDR2 SQIVND (reference sequence). The trim removed 6 bases at V and 9 bases at J, leaving 9 bases unmatched. The CDR3 DNA is TGTGCCAGTAGGAAAGGACAGGGGGCGGCAAGCTACACCTTC. Translation gives CASRKGQGAASYTF.

The rearrangement links TRBV6-1 to TRBJ1-3; D call uncertain. The ends were cut back, 1 base at V and 0 bases at J, with 16 bases in the middle. CDR3 size: 18 residues. Germline V gene data show CDR1 as MNHNS and CDR2 as SASEGT. The CDR3 bases are TGTGCCAGCAGTGAAGTCGAAGCGAGTCTTCTCTCTGGAAACACCATATATTTT. This codes for CASSEVEASLLSGNTIYF.

V usage is TRBV19 and J usage is TRBJ2-1; possible D gene TRBD1, 6 bases. Trimming took off 5 bases at V and 10 bases at J, with 15 bases between the two ends. The germline V gene has CDR1 LNHDA and CDR2 SQIVND (reference sequence). The CDR3 length is 13 residues. The CDR3 DNA follows: TGTGCCAGTAGTTTCAACGACAGGTGGGAGCAGTTCTTC. Protein sequence: CASSFNDRWEQFF.

The CDR3, as DNA: TGTGCCAGCAGCACATCGGACAGAGGCACTGAAGCTTTCTTT. Encoded protein: CASSTSDRGTEAFF. The chain is built from TRBV3-1 (or the pseudogene TRBV3-2) and TRBJ1-1, with TRBD1 as a possible D gene (6 bases). V was trimmed by 5 bases and J by 4 bases, leaving 14 bases between them. Germline V gene data show CDR1 as LGHDT and CDR2 as YNNKEL (reference sequence). There are 14 residues in the CDR3.

V and J are TRBV7-6 and TRBJ2-7; 7 nucleotides line up with TRBD2. This CDR3 has 16 residues. V lost 4 bases, J lost 2 bases, and 11 bases stayed unmatched. Germline V lookup: CDR1 SGHVS, CDR2 FNYEAQ. CDR3 sequence: CASSSGTAGRPYEQYF. CDR3 in DNA: TGTGCCAGCAGCTCCGGCACAGCGGGGAGGCCCTACGAGCAGTACTTC.

This clone was counted once. The chain recombines TRBV6-5 with TRBJ2-3; tentative D call: TRBD2 (7 bases). CDR3 size: 15 residues. Trimming cost V 3 bases and J 6 bases, with 16 bases left between them. Germline values: CDR1 MNHEY, CDR2 SVGAGI. DNA of the CDR3: TGTGCCAGCAGTTATCGAGGGGGGGCCGGGGATACGCAGTATTTT. This gives the protein CASSYRGGAGDTQYF.

The chain employs TRBV4-1 and TRBJ1-1; 9 nucleotides agree with TRBD1. The V gene's germline CDR1 is MGHRA and CDR2 YSYEKL. The V gene end was trimmed by 2 bases and the J gene end by 7 bases; junction bases not matched to a gene: 8. The length of the CDR3 is 15 residues. The CDR3, as DNA: TGCGCCAGCAGCCAACCACACAGGGGGCGGATTGAAGCTTTCTTT. This encodes CASSQPHRGRIEAFF.

The chain has TRBV11-2 and TRBJ2-5; D unresolved. The CDR3 is 12 residues long. Trimming cost V 5 bases and J 5 bases, with 9 bases left between them. Germline CDR1 reads SGHAT; CDR2 reads FQNNGV. Here the CDR3 reads CASSPPGETQYF. CDR3 in DNA: TGTGCCAGCAGCCCCCCCGGGGAGACCCAGTACTTC.

The V gene is TRBV20-1, the J gene TRBJ1-1; D is unresolved. Trimming cost V 1 base and J 8 bases, with 8 bases left between them. The germline V gene encodes CDR1 DFQATT and CDR2 SNEGSKA (reference sequence). The CDR3 runs 11 residues. CDR3 nucleotides: TGCAGTGCTAGAGTTTCCCTGGAAGCTTTCTTT. It translates to CSARVSLEAFF.

In its sample, this clone was seen many times. CDR3 sequence reads: CASSLAFGSSYEQYF. In DNA, the CDR3 is TGTGCCAGCAGCTTGGCCTTCGGGAGCTCCTACGAGCAGTACTTC. J is TRBJ2-7 and V is TRBV5-5, with D possibly being TRBD2 (6 bases). V lost 0 bases, J lost 0 bases, and 10 bases lay in between. Germline V gene data show CDR1 as SGHKS and CDR2 as YYEKEE (reference sequence). This CDR3 comprises 15 residues.

This clone was recorded once. The rearrangement uses TRBV5-8 and TRBJ2-5, with a possible D match to TRBD1 (5 bases). Germline V gene lookup returns CDR1 SGHTS and CDR2 YDEGEE. V shed 2 bases and J shed 4 bases, with 12 bases lying between them. The CDR3 sequence is 14 residues long. For the CDR3, the DNA is TGTGCCAGCAGCTTAGGGGAACGAGGAGAGACCCAGTACTTC. This codes for CASSLGERGETQYF.

This chain links TRBV10-3 with TRBJ1-1; maybe TRBD1 (6 bases). CDR1 and CDR2 (germline): ENHRY, SYGVKD. The CDR3 contains 13 residues. Trimming left V 5 bases short and J 7 bases short, with 14 bases between. As DNA, the CDR3 is TGTGCCATCAGTAGGGACAAAGAGGGTGAAGCTTTCTTT. It translates to CAISRDKEGEAFF.

The chain employs TRBV10-3 and TRBJ1-2; TRBD1 agrees at 11 bases. The CDR3 has 15 amino acids. The germline V gene has CDR1 ENHRY and CDR2 SYGVKD. V was clipped by 2 bases and J by 5 bases; unmatched bases: 4. The CDR3 sequence is CAISEGTGGIYGYTF. CDR3 coding DNA: TGTGCCATCAGTGAGGGGACAGGGGGGATTTATGGCTACACCTTC.